This is a list of T cell receptor beta chains from one sample in a study of CD4 T cells in relation to SARS-CoV-2 and coronaviruses. Clones were sequenced by immunoSEQ multiplex PCR, and TCRdb holds only the in-frame ones, with some missing. The table includes more than 15,000 clones, 70% to 85% detected once. No antigen has been assigned to these receptors. Sequencing was carried out using CD4+ T cells from PBMCs, cultured in vitro. The receptor set was obtained from a human donor in good health. The conserved cysteine and the conserved F or W are not part of the CDR3 here.

TRBV29-1	SVGGQARTEAF
TRBV9	ASSGSIWMHT
TRBV10-1	ASSGGTSGNIQY
TRBV12-3/TRBV12-4	ASRSGAYNEQF
TRBV10-3	ATADRTGANVLT
TRBV14	ASSQEGLDTGELF
TRBV24-1	ATSDPPGQGNSGNTIY
TRBV6-4	ASSRLADTSDTQY
TRBV25-1	ASSESVVKDEKLF
TRBV5-6	ASTVTGLLRNTEAF
TRBV2	ASSERQVMGYT
TRBV7-2	ASSQYPRGTSVGNTIY
TRBV7-6	ASSPRTGFGNTIY
TRBV30	AWSVFGGTEAF
TRBV3-1/TRBV3-2	ASSQGGRAVEQY
TRBV10-1	ASSEPAHNEQF
TRBV7-7	ASSFGMGPSTDTQY
TRBV27	ASSLDMTGGQY
TRBV6-5	ASSYSATEGNTIY
TRBV7-8	ASSLEEGLAGVENEQF
TRBV6-1	ASSEDGTGGTEAF
TRBV3-1/TRBV3-2	ASSQEDSRKTQY
TRBV7-9	ASSLAFGTEQETQY
TRBV27	ASSPRTSGSWETQY
TRBV7-3	ASSLKGDSYNEQF
TRBV5-4	ASSAGTSGYDTQY
TRBV5-1	ASSLGPGYEQY
TRBV4-2	ASSPRSRTEDYEQY
TRBV19	ASRTTGTGGDGYT
TRBV6-6	ASTGFGGYT
TRBV2	ASRETSGAYEQY
TRBV2	ASQWDRASRNQPQH
TRBV7-9	ASRMLNYGYT
TRBV27	ASSTYRGDDTDTQY
TRBV3-1/TRBV3-2	ASSQEGLADTYEQY
TRBV18	ASSPGTGGTDTQY
TRBV10-3	AISAADHYNSPLH
TRBV6-2/TRBV6-3	ASSYSLAGSYEQY
TRBV19	ASSQADAAYNEQF
TRBV30	AWSGTGEFSPLH
TRBV25-1	ASSAGTSRGNTIY
TRBV5-4	ASSSTGEVETQY
TRBV30	AWNLGLAGEDTQY
TRBV20-1	SVGLGTQY
TRBV2	ASSGVPNNEQF
TRBV5-1	ASSSGQGNTEAF
TRBV10-3	AIRVTENTEAF
TRBV5-1	ASSLEAAGGQY
TRBV5-1	ASSWSTSGEQF
TRBV7-9	ASSSRQLQVRGYT
TRBV18	ASSPGQAGGPGELF
TRBV6-5	ASRALRGAYGYT
TRBV24-1	ATSDSASGDTQY
TRBV4-2	ASSQPSTGRGFTEAF
TRBV7-3	ASCKVPGLEQY
TRBV2	ASSDQTGNQY
TRBV11-3	ASSPGGGLNTEAF
TRBV29-1	SVDRGGSGEQY
TRBV3-1/TRBV3-2	ASRREYTDTQY
TRBV6-5	ASRIGANSNQPQH